One TCR beta chain is described in this entry. Its target is not known. This specimen comes from a study of blood T cells in healthy people across ages. Study overall: When template switching was applied, about one barcoded beta molecule was captured per two T cells.

Broader study findings: For the donors, CMV status was unknown and possibly confounded expanded clonotype changes.

CDR3 length: 13 amino acids. J was trimmed by 7 bases and V by 3 bases; bases with no gene match: 1. Looked up from germline, CDR1 is GTSNPN and CDR2 is SVGIG (reference sequence). Sample-barcoded 5' priming and a J-beta primer mix drove a second PCR of 7 to 11 cycles. Every cDNA molecule bore a tag from a template-switch adaptor containing 12 random nucleotides. Sequencing yielded, for each sample, at least 2.5 million paired-end reads carrying CDR3. TCRdb ran MiXCR on the 5' RACE reads and lists one entry per CDR3 protein. The sample records approximately 800,000 distinct CDR3 sequences, about 34% being singletons.

This clonotype was obtained from a man aged 18 to 35 in good health. The gene calls are TRBV30 and TRBJ1-6, with 9 positions matching TRBD1. Specimen: blood. The CDR3 spells CAWRTGGNSPLHF. The DNA for the CDR3 is TGTGCCTGGAGGACAGGGGGAAATTCACCCCTCCACTTT.